This T cell receptor (beta chain) originates from a study of CD8+ T cells in alopecia areata. Study at large: Twice a day, 5 to 10 mg of oral tofacitinib was administered to treated patients.

This clone counts as medium-sized (0.01 to 0.1%). The target antigen is unknown. Treatment of the sample: oral pan-JAK inhibitor, 5-10 mg twice daily. Sequencing used cDNA as its template, made by extracting RNA and reverse transcribing it. TCRdb keeps only in-frame clones here, not all; method: immunoSEQ multiplex PCR. The sample includes 250,000 to 300,000 clones, 58% of them seen just once. CDR1 is SGHTA and CDR2 is FQGNSA in the germline V gene. This CDR3 is 14 amino acids long. V gave up 3 bases and J gave up 5 bases; unmatched junction bases: 6. Study findings and constraints: Tofacitinib produced a significant decrease in scalp clonality and in expanded CD8+ clones among the top 100. Lesional scalp displayed greater clonality than normal scalp, most notably in alopecia totalis/universalis.

The chain combines TRBV7-2 with TRBJ2-5; 7 bases fit TRBD2. Sequencing used CD4+ T cells sorted from blood, obtained at week 24, from a patient treated with tofacitinib. This receptor was taken from a human donor with alopecia areata. The CDR3 nucleotides read TGTGCCAGCAGCTTCTTGGGAGGGGCCGAGACCCAGTACTTC. Amino acids: CASSFLGGAETQYF.